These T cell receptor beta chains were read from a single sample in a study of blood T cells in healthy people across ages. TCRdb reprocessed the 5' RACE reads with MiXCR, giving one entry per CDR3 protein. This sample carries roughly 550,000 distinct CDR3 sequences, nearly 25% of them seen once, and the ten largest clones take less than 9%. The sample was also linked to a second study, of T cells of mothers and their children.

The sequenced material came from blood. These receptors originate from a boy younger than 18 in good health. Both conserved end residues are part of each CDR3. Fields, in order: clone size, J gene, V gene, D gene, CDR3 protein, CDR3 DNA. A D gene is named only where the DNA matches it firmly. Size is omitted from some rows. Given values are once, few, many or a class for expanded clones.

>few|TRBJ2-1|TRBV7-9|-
CASSLERGEQFF
TGTGCCAGCAGCTTAGAGAGGGGTGAGCAGTTCTTC
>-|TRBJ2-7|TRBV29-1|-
CSVLERGFSYEQYF
TGCAGCGTTTTGGAGCGAGGTTTTTCCTACGAGCAGTACTTC
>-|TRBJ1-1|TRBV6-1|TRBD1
CASSVDRGNTEAFF
TGCGCCAGCAGTGTGGACAGGGGAAACACTGAAGCTTTCTTT
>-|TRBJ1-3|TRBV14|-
CASSQGLRNSGNTIYF
TGTGCCAGCAGCCAAGGTCTTCGTAACTCTGGAAACACCATATATTTT
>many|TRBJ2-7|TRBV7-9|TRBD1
CASRGQPSYEQYF
TGTGCCAGCAGGGGACAGCCATCCTACGAGCAGTACTTC
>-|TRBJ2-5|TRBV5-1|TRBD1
CASSLQGAIQETQYF
TGCGCCAGCAGCTTACAGGGGGCGATACAAGAGACCCAGTACTTC
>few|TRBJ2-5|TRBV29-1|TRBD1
CSVQGVRGLGQETQYF
TGCAGCGTTCAGGGGGTGAGGGGGCTGGGGCAAGAGACCCAGTACTTC
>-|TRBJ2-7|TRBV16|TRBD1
CASSMDPDRASPTVFLYEQYF
TGTGCCAGCAGCATGGACCCGGACAGGGCTTCCCCCACAGTGTTTTTATACGAGCAGTACTTC
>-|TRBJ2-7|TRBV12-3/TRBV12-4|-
CASSSRPPYEQYF
TGTGCCAGCAGTTCTAGGCCCCCCTACGAGCAGTACTTC
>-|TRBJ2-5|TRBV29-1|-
CSVFGRSEFF
TGCAGCGTTTTCGGGAGATCGGAGTTCTTC
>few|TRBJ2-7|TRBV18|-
CASSPKTGSSEQYF
TGTGCCAGCTCACCCAAGACAGGTTCGTCCGAGCAGTACTTC
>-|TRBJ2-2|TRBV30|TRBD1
CAWNQGAYTGELFF
TGTGCCTGGAACCAGGGGGCATACACCGGGGAGCTGTTTTTT
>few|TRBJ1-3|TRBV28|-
CASTGIRPGVGNTIYF
TGTGCCAGCACCGGAATCAGGCCGGGAGTTGGAAACACCATATATTTT
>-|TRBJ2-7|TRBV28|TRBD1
CASTRDSSYEQYF
TGTGCCAGCACAAGGGACAGCTCCTACGAGCAGTACTTC
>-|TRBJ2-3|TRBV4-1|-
CASSQGRVGSADTQYF
TGCGCCAGCAGCCAGGGGCGGGTAGGGTCAGCAGATACGCAGTATTTT
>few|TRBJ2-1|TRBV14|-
CASSQARRTGNEQFF
TGTGCCAGCAGCCAAGCTAGACGTACCGGCAATGAGCAGTTCTTC
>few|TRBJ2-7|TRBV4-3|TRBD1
CASSQGTGGQGEQYF
TGCGCCAGCAGCCAGGGGACAGGGGGGCAAGGCGAGCAGTACTTC
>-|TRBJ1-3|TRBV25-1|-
CASSGAPAGSSGNTIYF
TGTGCCAGCAGTGGGGCCCCAGCAGGCTCCTCTGGAAACACCATATATTTT
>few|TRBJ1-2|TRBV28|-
CASSARTETHYGYTF
TGTGCCAGCAGTGCGAGGACGGAAACCCACTATGGCTACACCTTC
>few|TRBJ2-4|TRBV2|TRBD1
CASRGTGAVKNIQYF
TGTGCCAGCAGGGGGACAGGGGCGGTCAAAAACATTCAGTACTTC
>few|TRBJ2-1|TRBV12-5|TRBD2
CASGLIAGGHNEQFF
TGTGCTAGTGGTTTGATAGCGGGAGGGCACAATGAGCAGTTCTTC
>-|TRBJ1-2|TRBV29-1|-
CSVEGETEGLNYGYTF
TGCAGCGTTGAAGGCGAGACCGAGGGGTTAAACTATGGCTACACCTTC
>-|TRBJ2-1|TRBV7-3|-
CASSLIGSTTDEQFF
TGTGCCAGCAGCTTAATCGGGAGCACTACCGATGAGCAGTTCTTC
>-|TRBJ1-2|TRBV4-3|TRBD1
CASSQQGALGYTF
TGCGCCAGCAGCCAACAGGGGGCGCTTGGCTACACCTTC
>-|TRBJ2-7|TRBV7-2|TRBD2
CASSNQRGGPNYEQYF
TGTGCCAGCAGCAACCAGCGGGGGGGCCCCAATTACGAGCAGTACTTC
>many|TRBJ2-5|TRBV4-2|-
CASSQDHQETQYF
TGTGCCAGCAGCCAAGATCACCAAGAGACCCAGTACTTC
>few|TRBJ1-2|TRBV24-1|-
CATSPQGGEYGYTF
TGTGCCACCAGTCCCCAGGGCGGCGAATATGGCTACACCTTC
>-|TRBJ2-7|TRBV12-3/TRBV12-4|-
CASSLFVYEQYF
TGTGCCAGCAGCCTCTTTGTTTACGAGCAGTACTTC
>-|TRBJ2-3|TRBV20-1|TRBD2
CSASGLAGVPDTQYF
TGCAGTGCTAGCGGCCTGGCGGGAGTTCCAGATACGCAGTATTTT
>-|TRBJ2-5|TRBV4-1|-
CASGLMTGKGETQYF
TGCGCCAGCGGACTAATGACAGGGAAGGGGGAGACCCAGTACTTC
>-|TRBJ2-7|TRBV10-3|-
CACGGQGDLEQYF
TGTGCCTGCGGAGGGCAGGGGGATCTTGAGCAGTACTTC
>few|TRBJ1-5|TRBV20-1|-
CSARVGGAVNNQPQHF
TGCAGTGCTAGAGTTGGGGGGGCTGTTAACAATCAGCCCCAGCATTTT
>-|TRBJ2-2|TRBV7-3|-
CASSLTVAGELFF
TGTGCCAGCAGCCTGACAGTAGCCGGGGAGCTGTTTTTT
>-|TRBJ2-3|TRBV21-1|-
CASSCGTDTQYF
TGTGCCAGCAGCTGCGGCACAGATACGCAGTATTTT
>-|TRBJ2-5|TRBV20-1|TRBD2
CSARTPWTSGGQETQYF
TGCAGTGCTAGGACCCCCTGGACTAGCGGGGGACAAGAGACCCAGTACTTC
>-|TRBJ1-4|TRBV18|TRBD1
CASYSGQGPEKLFF
TGTGCCAGCTACTCGGGACAGGGCCCTGAAAAACTGTTTTTT
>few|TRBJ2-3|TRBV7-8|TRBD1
CASSHPGQGTDTQYF
TGTGCCAGCAGCCACCCGGGACAGGGGACAGATACGCAGTATTTT
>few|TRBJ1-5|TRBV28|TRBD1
CASSLLSGTGGSNQPQHF
TGTGCCAGCAGTTTATTATCCGGGACAGGGGGCAGCAATCAGCCCCAGCATTTT
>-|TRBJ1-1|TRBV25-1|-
CASSAWGATEAFF
TGTGCCAGCAGTGCGTGGGGGGCCACTGAAGCTTTCTTT